The T cell receptor (beta chain) under discussion was sequenced for a study of metastatic and nonmetastatic thyroid tumors. At the level of the study: Thyroid patients, malignant and benign, had repertoires compared across blood and tumor or nodule tissue. Whole-study results and caveats: Malignant thyroid tumors reportedly had TCR beta diversity that was significantly higher than in benign nodules, in blood and tumor.

None of the patients had undergone any treatment ahead of thyroid surgery. This clone was detected a few times. The antigen remains unidentified. Sequence at one end of the junction differs from germline and may be a read error. In the authors' workflow: The authors used CDR3 differences across clinicopathological groups to build a distant-metastasis classifier for papillary thyroid cancer. TCRdb reprocessed the PCR reads via MiXCR. TCRdb, not the authors, supplied the V and J calls. The table includes 15,000 to 20,000 clones, 23% detected once. Germline V gives CDR1 SGHVS, CDR2 FQNEAQ. CDR3 size: 12 residues.

The gene calls are TRBV7-8 and TRBJ1-1, with D hard to call. Sequenced material: adjacent normal tissue. The clonotype comes from a female donor with papillary thyroid cancer or a benign thyroid nodule (not recorded which). Some clones in this sample may be carry-over from other donors' samples. This CDR3 is CASRLGSTEVFF. The CDR3 DNA follows: TGTGCCAGCAGATTAGGGTCGACTGAAGTTTTCTTT.